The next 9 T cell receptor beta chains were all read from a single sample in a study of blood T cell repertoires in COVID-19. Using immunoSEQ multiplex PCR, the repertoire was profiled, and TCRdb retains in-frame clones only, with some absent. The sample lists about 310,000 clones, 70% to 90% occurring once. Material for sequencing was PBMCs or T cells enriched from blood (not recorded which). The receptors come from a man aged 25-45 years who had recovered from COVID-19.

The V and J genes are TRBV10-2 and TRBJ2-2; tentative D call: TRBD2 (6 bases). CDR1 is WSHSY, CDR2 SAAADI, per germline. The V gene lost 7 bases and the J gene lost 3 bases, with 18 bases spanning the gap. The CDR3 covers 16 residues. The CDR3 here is CASTSLAGIDTGELFF. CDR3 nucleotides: TGCGCCAGCACTTCCCTTGCGGGGATCGACACCGGGGAGCTGTTTTTT.

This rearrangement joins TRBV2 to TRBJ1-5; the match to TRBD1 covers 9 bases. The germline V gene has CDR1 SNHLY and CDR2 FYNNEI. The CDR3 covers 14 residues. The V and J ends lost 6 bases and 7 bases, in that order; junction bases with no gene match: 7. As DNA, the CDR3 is TGTGCCAGCAGGGAGGGACAGGGCGGGCAGCCCCAGCATTTT. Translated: CASREGQGGQPQHF.

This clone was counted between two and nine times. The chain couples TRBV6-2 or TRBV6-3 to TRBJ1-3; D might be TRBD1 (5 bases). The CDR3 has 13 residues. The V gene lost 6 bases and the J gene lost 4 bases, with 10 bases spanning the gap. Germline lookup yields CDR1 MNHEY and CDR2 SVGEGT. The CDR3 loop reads CASSIPGGNTIYF. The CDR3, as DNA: TGTGCCAGCAGCATCCCAGGGGGAAACACCATATATTTT.

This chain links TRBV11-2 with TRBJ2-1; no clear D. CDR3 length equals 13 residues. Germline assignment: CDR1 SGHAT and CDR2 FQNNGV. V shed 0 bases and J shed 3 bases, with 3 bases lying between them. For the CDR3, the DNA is TGTGCCAGCAGCTTAGATTACTACAATGAGCAGTTCTTC. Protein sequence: CASSLDYYNEQFF.

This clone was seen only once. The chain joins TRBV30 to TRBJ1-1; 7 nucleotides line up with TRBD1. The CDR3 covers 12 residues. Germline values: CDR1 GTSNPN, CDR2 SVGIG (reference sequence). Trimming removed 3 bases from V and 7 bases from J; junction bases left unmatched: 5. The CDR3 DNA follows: TGTGCCTGGAGCCTGACAGGGATTGAAGCTTTCTTT. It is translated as CAWSLTGIEAFF.

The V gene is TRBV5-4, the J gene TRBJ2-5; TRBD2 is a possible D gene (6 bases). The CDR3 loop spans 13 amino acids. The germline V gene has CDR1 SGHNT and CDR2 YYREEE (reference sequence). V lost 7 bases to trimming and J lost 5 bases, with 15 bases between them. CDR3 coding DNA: TGTGCCAGCGGGGTAGCGGATGGGGAGACCCAGTACTTC. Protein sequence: CASGVADGETQYF.

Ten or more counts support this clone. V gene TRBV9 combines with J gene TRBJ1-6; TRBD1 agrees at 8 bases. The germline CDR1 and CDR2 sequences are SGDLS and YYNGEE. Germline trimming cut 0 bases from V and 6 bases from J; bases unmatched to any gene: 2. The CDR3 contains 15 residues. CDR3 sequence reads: CASSVGGQANSPLHF. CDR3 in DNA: TGTGCCAGCAGCGTAGGGGGACAGGCTAATTCACCCCTCCACTTT.

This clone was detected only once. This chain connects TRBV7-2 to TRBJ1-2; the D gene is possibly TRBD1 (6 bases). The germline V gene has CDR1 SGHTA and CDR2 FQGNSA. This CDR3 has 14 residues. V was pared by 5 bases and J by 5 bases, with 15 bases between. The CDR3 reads CASSNTGSIYGYTF. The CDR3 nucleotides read TGTGCCAGCAGCAACACAGGGTCTATTTATGGCTACACCTTC.

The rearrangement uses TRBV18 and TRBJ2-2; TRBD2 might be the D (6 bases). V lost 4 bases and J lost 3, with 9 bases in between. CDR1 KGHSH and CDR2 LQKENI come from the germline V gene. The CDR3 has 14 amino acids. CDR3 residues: CASSRQRDTGELFF. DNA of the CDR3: TGTGCCAGCTCACGACAGCGGGACACCGGGGAGCTGTTTTTT.